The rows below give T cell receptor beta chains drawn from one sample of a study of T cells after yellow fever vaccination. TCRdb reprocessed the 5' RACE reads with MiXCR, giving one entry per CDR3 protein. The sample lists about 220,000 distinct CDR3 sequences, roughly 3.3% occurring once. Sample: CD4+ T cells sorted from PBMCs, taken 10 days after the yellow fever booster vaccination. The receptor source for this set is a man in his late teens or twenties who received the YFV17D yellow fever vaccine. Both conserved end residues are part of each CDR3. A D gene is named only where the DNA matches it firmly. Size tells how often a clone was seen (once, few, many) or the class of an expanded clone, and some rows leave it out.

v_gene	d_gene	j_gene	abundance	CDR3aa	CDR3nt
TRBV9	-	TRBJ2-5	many	CASSTTPGIRETQYF	TGTGCCAGCAGCACGACTCCCGGAATACGGGAGACCCAGTACTTC
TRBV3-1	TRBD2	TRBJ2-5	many	CASTGLAGRETQYF	TGTGCTTCGACCGGCCTAGCGGGGAGGGAGACCCAGTACTTC
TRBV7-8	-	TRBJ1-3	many	CASSSGVLSGNTIYF	TGTGCCAGCAGTTCAGGGGTCCTCTCTGGAAACACCATATATTTT
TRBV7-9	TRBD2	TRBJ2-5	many	CASSSPGLAASEETQYF	TGTGCCAGCAGCTCCCCGGGACTAGCGGCGAGTGAGGAGACCCAGTACTTC
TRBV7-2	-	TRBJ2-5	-	CASSLTAGETQYF	TGTGCCAGCAGCCTCACGGCCGGAGAGACCCAGTACTTC
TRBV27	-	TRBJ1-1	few	CASSFDGRTGTEAFF	TGTGCCAGCAGTTTTGATGGTAGGACCGGGACAGAAGCTTTCTTT
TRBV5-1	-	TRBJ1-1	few	CASSLVTDTEAFF	TGCGCCAGCAGCTTGGTTACGGACACTGAAGCTTTCTTT
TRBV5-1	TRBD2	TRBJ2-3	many	CASSRRLTSGGSTDTQYF	TGCGCCAGCAGCCGAAGACTTACTAGCGGGGGTAGCACAGATACGCAGTATTTT
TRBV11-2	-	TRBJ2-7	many	CASSFVTGLSRYAATVYEQYF	TGTGCCAGCAGCTTCGTAACGGGTTTAAGTCGATACGCGGCAACGGTCTACGAGCAGTACTTC
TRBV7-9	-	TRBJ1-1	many	CASSFASLTEAFF	TGTGCCAGCAGCTTTGCTAGTCTCACTGAAGCTTTCTTT
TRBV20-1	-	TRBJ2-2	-	CSARDPGRATGELFF	TGCAGTGCTAGAGATCCAGGCAGGGCCACCGGGGAGCTGTTTTTT
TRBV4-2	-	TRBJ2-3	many	CASSQEGPTDTQYF	TGTGCCAGCAGCCAGGAGGGGCCCACAGATACGCAGTATTTT
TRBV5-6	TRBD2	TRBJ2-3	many	CASSSLIAGSGTDTQYF	TGTGCCAGCAGCTCCCTTATAGCGGGGTCTGGCACAGATACGCAGTATTTT
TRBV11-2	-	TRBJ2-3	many	CASSLEVARQYF	TGTGCCAGCAGCTTAGAAGTAGCAAGACAGTATTTT
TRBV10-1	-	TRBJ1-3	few	CASGGKSSGNTIYF	TGCGCCAGCGGAGGGAAATCTTCTGGAAACACCATATATTTT
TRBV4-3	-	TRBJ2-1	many	CASSQSPMAGQFF	TGCGCCAGCAGCCAAAGCCCCATGGCGGGGCAGTTCTTC
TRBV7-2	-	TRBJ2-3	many	CASSAGWADTQYF	TGTGCCAGCTCTGCAGGGTGGGCAGATACGCAGTATTTT
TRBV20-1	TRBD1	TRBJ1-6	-	CSARSPGQENSPLHF	TGCAGTGCTAGATCTCCGGGACAGGAGAATTCACCCCTCCACTTT
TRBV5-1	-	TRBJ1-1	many	CASSFGPNTEAFF	TGCGCCAGCAGCTTTGGTCCGAACACTGAAGCTTTCTTT
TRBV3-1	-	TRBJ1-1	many	CASSQTRKTAFF	TGTGCCAGCAGCCAAACGCGCAAGACAGCTTTCTTT
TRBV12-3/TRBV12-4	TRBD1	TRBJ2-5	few	CASSFGTEETQYF	TGTGCCAGCAGTTTCGGGACAGAAGAGACCCAGTACTTC
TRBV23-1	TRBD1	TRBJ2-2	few	CASSQRDRVYIGELFF	TGCGCCAGCAGTCAACGGGACAGGGTATACATCGGGGAGCTGTTTTTT
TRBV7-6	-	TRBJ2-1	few	CASSLAVLAYNEQFF	TGTGCCAGCAGCTTAGCCGTACTTGCCTACAATGAGCAGTTCTTC
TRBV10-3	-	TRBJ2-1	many	CAISESIWEGSYNEQFF	TGTGCCATCAGTGAGTCGATTTGGGAAGGGTCCTACAATGAGCAGTTCTTC
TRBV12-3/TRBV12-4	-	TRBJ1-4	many	CASTPSGDEKLFF	TGTGCCAGCACCCCTTCGGGCGATGAAAAACTGTTTTTT
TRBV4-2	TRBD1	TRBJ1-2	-	CASSQGTGNYGYTF	TGTGCCAGCAGCCAAGGGACAGGAAACTATGGCTACACCTTC
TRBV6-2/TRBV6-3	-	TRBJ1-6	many	CASSYGMPLHF	TGTGCCAGCAGTTACGGGATGCCCCTCCACTTT
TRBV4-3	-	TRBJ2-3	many	CASSQVGVSTDTQYF	TGCGCCAGCAGCCAAGTAGGGGTTAGCACAGATACGCAGTATTTT